This T cell receptor (beta chain) was identified in a study of cytomegalovirus exposure and HLA in healthy donors. Study background: Within an early data release were 85 million or so unique TCRs drawn from HLA-typed donors.

This clone was seen a few times. Its antigen is undetermined. Use of 60 Vbeta and 13 Jbeta primers characterized the PCR. The repertoire was sequenced with immunoSEQ multiplex PCR; TCRdb's copy has only in-frame clones and lacks some. Here the sample spans 100,000 to 150,000 clones, over 65% being singletons. The germline gives CDR1 GTSNPN, CDR2 SVGIG (reference sequence). Deletions cut 7 bases from V and 3 bases from J, with 12 bases between. The CDR3 has 12 residues. General study points: Researchers reported that three CMV-associated chains were confirmed in vitro as CMV antigen-specific.

The chain combines TRBV30 with TRBJ2-5; TRBD2 might be the D (6 bases). Sequencing was carried out using PBMCs. This TCR was sampled from a man aged 40-49 years in good health and CMV-seropositive. The CDR3 reads CASGTQKETQYF. The CDR3 bases are TGTGCCTCCGGGACTCAAAAAGAGACCCAGTACTTC.